The rows below give T cell receptor beta chains drawn from one sample of a study of blood T cell repertoires in COVID-19. The method was immunoSEQ multiplex PCR; TCRdb's version includes in-frame clones alone and lacks a portion of them. The sample lists roughly 270,000 clones, 70% to 90% occurring once. The sequenced sample consisted of peripheral blood. All receptors derive from a man between 18 and 35 years old with active or convalescent COVID-19. Both conserved end residues are part of each CDR3. Fields, in order: V gene, D gene, J gene, clone size, CDR3 DNA, CDR3 protein. A D gene is named only where the DNA matches it firmly. Clone size is given for some rows only: seen once, a few or many times, or a class if the clone is expanded.

v_call: TRBV4-1; d_call: TRBD2; j_call: TRBJ2-2; clone_size: NA; cdr3_nt: TGCGCCAGCAGCCTCCCGGGACTAGCGGGGGGGCCAGGGACCGGGGAGCTGTTTTTT; cdr3_aa: CASSLPGLAGGPGTGELFF
v_call: TRBV3-1/TRBV3-2; d_call: TRBD1; j_call: TRBJ1-1; clone_size: NA; cdr3_nt: TGTGCCAGCAGCCAAGTTACCGACACGGGACAGTTTTTT; cdr3_aa: CASSQVTDTGQFF
v_call: TRBV6-2/TRBV6-3; d_call: TRBD1; j_call: TRBJ1-5; clone_size: NA; cdr3_nt: TGTGCCAGCAGCAGGGGGCGAAATCAGCCCCAGCATTTT; cdr3_aa: CASSRGRNQPQHF
v_call: TRBV4-1; d_call: NA; j_call: TRBJ2-7; clone_size: few; cdr3_nt: TGCGCCAGCAGCCAAGACCCAAGCCTCGAGCAGTACTTC; cdr3_aa: CASSQDPSLEQYF
v_call: TRBV5-4; d_call: TRBD2; j_call: TRBJ2-7; clone_size: NA; cdr3_nt: TGTGCCAGCAGCCCGGAGGGGGTCGGGGGGGGCTCCTACGAGCAGTACTTC; cdr3_aa: CASSPEGVGGGSYEQYF
v_call: TRBV7-2; d_call: NA; j_call: TRBJ2-7; clone_size: NA; cdr3_nt: TGTGCCAGCAGCTTCACGACGGGCGAGCAGTACTTC; cdr3_aa: CASSFTTGEQYF
v_call: TRBV5-4; d_call: TRBD1; j_call: TRBJ1-2; clone_size: once; cdr3_nt: TGTGCCAGCAGCTCGGGACAGAACTATGGCTACACCTTC; cdr3_aa: CASSSGQNYGYTF
v_call: TRBV10-3; d_call: TRBD2; j_call: TRBJ2-1; clone_size: NA; cdr3_nt: TGTGCCATCAGAGGAGCAGCTCAGCGGGGGGCTTACAATGAGCAGTTCTTC; cdr3_aa: CAIRGAAQRGAYNEQFF
v_call: TRBV11-2; d_call: TRBD1; j_call: TRBJ2-2; clone_size: NA; cdr3_nt: TGTGCCAGCAGCTTAGATTTTGCAGGGGGAGTCACCGGGGAGCTGTTTTTT; cdr3_aa: CASSLDFAGGVTGELFF
v_call: TRBV2; d_call: TRBD1; j_call: TRBJ1-2; clone_size: NA; cdr3_nt: TGTGCCAGCAGTGAAGGGGCGGGGACAGGCTATGGCTACACCTTC; cdr3_aa: CASSEGAGTGYGYTF
v_call: TRBV7-2; d_call: TRBD2; j_call: TRBJ2-7; clone_size: NA; cdr3_nt: TGTGCCAGCAGCCTAGGACTAGCGGGGGGATACGAGCAGTACTTC; cdr3_aa: CASSLGLAGGYEQYF
v_call: TRBV19; d_call: NA; j_call: TRBJ2-7; clone_size: NA; cdr3_nt: TGTGCCAGTAGTATTTTTGCAGGGCAAGCCTACGAGCAGTACTTC; cdr3_aa: CASSIFAGQAYEQYF
v_call: TRBV13; d_call: NA; j_call: TRBJ2-5; clone_size: NA; cdr3_nt: TGTGCCAGCAGCGGCCTGACGGTGGAGGAGGGTAGACCAAGAGAGACCCAGTACTTC; cdr3_aa: CASSGLTVEEGRPRETQYF
v_call: TRBV6-6; d_call: NA; j_call: TRBJ2-7; clone_size: NA; cdr3_nt: TGTGCCAGCAGTTACTCGGGGACATACCACGAGCAGTACTTC; cdr3_aa: CASSYSGTYHEQYF
v_call: TRBV23-1; d_call: NA; j_call: TRBJ2-4; clone_size: NA; cdr3_nt: TGCGCCAGCAGTCATCGACGACAGTATCTAGCCAAAAACATTCAGTACTTC; cdr3_aa: CASSHRRQYLAKNIQYF
v_call: TRBV9; d_call: TRBD1; j_call: TRBJ1-1; clone_size: NA; cdr3_nt: TGTGCCAGCAGCGTACTACAGGGGCACACTGAAGCTTTCTTT; cdr3_aa: CASSVLQGHTEAFF
v_call: TRBV4-2; d_call: NA; j_call: TRBJ2-7; clone_size: NA; cdr3_nt: TGTGCCAGCAGCCAAAACCGCAGGGCTGCTACGGACTTC; cdr3_aa: CASSQNRRAATDF
v_call: TRBV7-9; d_call: TRBD2; j_call: TRBJ2-1; clone_size: NA; cdr3_nt: TGTGCCAGCAGACAACCGGGGGGGCCAAGCAATGAGCAGTTCTTC; cdr3_aa: CASRQPGGPSNEQFF
v_call: TRBV7-8; d_call: NA; j_call: TRBJ1-4; clone_size: NA; cdr3_nt: TGTGCCAGCAGCTGGAACAGGGTAGCTAATGAAAAACTGTTTTTT; cdr3_aa: CASSWNRVANEKLFF
v_call: TRBV6-6; d_call: TRBD1; j_call: TRBJ1-2; clone_size: few; cdr3_nt: TGTGCCAGCAGCAGACTTCAGGGGGCTCCAGACTATGGCTACACCTTC; cdr3_aa: CASSRLQGAPDYGYTF
v_call: TRBV10-3; d_call: TRBD1; j_call: TRBJ1-2; clone_size: NA; cdr3_nt: TGTGCCATCAGTGAGTCCACAGACAGGGAGAAAACCTTC; cdr3_aa: CAISESTDREKTF
v_call: TRBV5-4; d_call: NA; j_call: TRBJ1-3; clone_size: NA; cdr3_nt: TGTGCCAGCAGCTTGCAGGGGCGCAGCTCTGGAAACACCATATATTTT; cdr3_aa: CASSLQGRSSGNTIYF
v_call: TRBV3-1/TRBV3-2; d_call: TRBD1; j_call: TRBJ2-2; clone_size: once; cdr3_nt: TGTGCCAGCAGCCAAGCTCTCGGGGGACAGGGGGCTGGCACCGGGGAGCTGTTTTTT; cdr3_aa: CASSQALGGQGAGTGELFF
v_call: TRBV6-5; d_call: TRBD1; j_call: TRBJ2-2; clone_size: NA; cdr3_nt: TGTGCCAGCAGTTACTCAAGGACAGGGCTTAGCGGGGAGCTGTTTTTT; cdr3_aa: CASSYSRTGLSGELFF
v_call: TRBV4-3; d_call: NA; j_call: TRBJ1-2; clone_size: NA; cdr3_nt: TGCGCCAGCAGCCCCGGGATTAACTATGGCTACACCTTC; cdr3_aa: CASSPGINYGYTF
v_call: TRBV2; d_call: NA; j_call: TRBJ2-4; clone_size: NA; cdr3_nt: TGTGCCAAGAGACAGCTGTCGGGAGACATTCAGTACTTC; cdr3_aa: CAKRQLSGDIQYF
v_call: TRBV27; d_call: NA; j_call: TRBJ2-7; clone_size: NA; cdr3_nt: TGTGCCAGCAGTTCCGTCGTGGAGGGAACCCACGAGCAGTACTTC; cdr3_aa: CASSSVVEGTHEQYF
v_call: TRBV12-5; d_call: NA; j_call: TRBJ1-2; clone_size: NA; cdr3_nt: TGTGCTAGTGGTTTGGCTCCGGGTTTGTGGTATGGCTACACCTTC; cdr3_aa: CASGLAPGLWYGYTF
v_call: TRBV10-2; d_call: TRBD1; j_call: TRBJ1-4; clone_size: NA; cdr3_nt: TGCGCCAGCAGTGCCGGGACAGGGGGCTGGGGTGAAAAACTGTTTTTT; cdr3_aa: CASSAGTGGWGEKLFF
v_call: TRBV12-3/TRBV12-4; d_call: TRBD1; j_call: TRBJ2-7; clone_size: NA; cdr3_nt: TGTGCCAGCAGTTTCGACAGGGGGTACGAGCAGTACTTC; cdr3_aa: CASSFDRGYEQYF
v_call: TRBV6-4; d_call: NA; j_call: TRBJ2-6; clone_size: few; cdr3_nt: TGTGCCAGCAGTGACTTGGGCACCTCTGGGGCCAACGTCCTGACTTTC; cdr3_aa: CASSDLGTSGANVLTF
v_call: TRBV5-1; d_call: TRBD1; j_call: TRBJ1-2; clone_size: NA; cdr3_nt: TGCGCCAGCAGCTACGGGACAGGGGATGGCTACACCTTC; cdr3_aa: CASSYGTGDGYTF
v_call: TRBV5-1; d_call: TRBD2; j_call: TRBJ2-2; clone_size: NA; cdr3_nt: TGCGCCAGCAGCCCGGGACTAGCGGGGGGTTTCACCGGGGAGCTGTTTTTT; cdr3_aa: CASSPGLAGGFTGELFF
v_call: TRBV11-3; d_call: TRBD1; j_call: TRBJ1-1; clone_size: NA; cdr3_nt: TGTGCCAGCAGCCAACAGGGGTACACTGAAGCTTTCTTT; cdr3_aa: CASSQQGYTEAFF
v_call: TRBV12-3/TRBV12-4; d_call: NA; j_call: TRBJ2-5; clone_size: NA; cdr3_nt: TGTGCCAGCCGCGGGGTCCTCCAAGAGACCCAGTACTTC; cdr3_aa: CASRGVLQETQYF
v_call: TRBV12-3/TRBV12-4; d_call: NA; j_call: TRBJ1-3; clone_size: NA; cdr3_nt: TGTGCCAGCAACCCAGCTGGAAACACCATATATTTT; cdr3_aa: CASNPAGNTIYF
v_call: TRBV29-1; d_call: NA; j_call: TRBJ2-2; clone_size: NA; cdr3_nt: TGCAGCGTTGAAGGGCCGTTCGGGGGGCGAAACACCGGGGAGCTGTTTTTT; cdr3_aa: CSVEGPFGGRNTGELFF
v_call: TRBV3-1/TRBV3-2; d_call: TRBD1; j_call: TRBJ1-2; clone_size: NA; cdr3_nt: TGTGCCAGCAGCCGAATAGGGACAGCTTCTAACTATGGCTACACCTTC; cdr3_aa: CASSRIGTASNYGYTF
v_call: TRBV9; d_call: NA; j_call: TRBJ2-1; clone_size: once; cdr3_nt: TGTGCCAGCAGCGTAGGAGGCTTCCTATACAATGAGCAGTTCTTC; cdr3_aa: CASSVGGFLYNEQFF
v_call: TRBV28; d_call: NA; j_call: TRBJ2-2; clone_size: NA; cdr3_nt: TGTGCCAGCAGGGGGGCGTTGGGGGCGAACACCGGGGAGCTGTTTTTT; cdr3_aa: CASRGALGANTGELFF
v_call: TRBV3-1/TRBV3-2; d_call: TRBD1; j_call: TRBJ1-6; clone_size: NA; cdr3_nt: TGTGCCAGCAGCCAAGATCAGGCGAGGGGGCCTTTCAATTCACCCCTCCACTTT; cdr3_aa: CASSQDQARGPFNSPLHF
v_call: TRBV10-2; d_call: TRBD1; j_call: TRBJ1-1; clone_size: many; cdr3_nt: TGCGCCAGCAGTGAGCCCTACAGGGGGCCGTTCATGAACACTGAAGCTTTCTTT; cdr3_aa: CASSEPYRGPFMNTEAFF
v_call: TRBV18; d_call: NA; j_call: TRBJ1-3; clone_size: NA; cdr3_nt: TGTGCCAGCTCACCTATGAGGCTGAGCTCTGGAAACACCATATATTTT; cdr3_aa: CASSPMRLSSGNTIYF
v_call: TRBV2; d_call: TRBD1; j_call: TRBJ1-4; clone_size: many; cdr3_nt: TGTGCCAGCAGTTCCCGGGACAGGGGGACCGTAATTGAAAAACTGTTTTTT; cdr3_aa: CASSSRDRGTVIEKLFF
v_call: TRBV11-2; d_call: TRBD1; j_call: TRBJ2-1; clone_size: NA; cdr3_nt: TGTGCCAGCAGCACGGCCGGGACAGGTAACAATGAGCAGTTCTTC; cdr3_aa: CASSTAGTGNNEQFF
v_call: TRBV5-5; d_call: NA; j_call: TRBJ1-2; clone_size: once; cdr3_nt: TGTGCCAGCGTCTCACCAGGGACAACTAACTATGGCTACACCTTC; cdr3_aa: CASVSPGTTNYGYTF
v_call: TRBV12-3/TRBV12-4; d_call: TRBD1; j_call: TRBJ2-7; clone_size: NA; cdr3_nt: TGTGCCAGCAGTCCTTACAGGGGCGGGGAGCAGTACTTC; cdr3_aa: CASSPYRGGEQYF
v_call: TRBV4-3; d_call: NA; j_call: TRBJ1-2; clone_size: NA; cdr3_nt: TGCGCCAGCAGCCAAGATTGGAGGGCTGTCTATGGCTACACCTTC; cdr3_aa: CASSQDWRAVYGYTF
v_call: TRBV9; d_call: NA; j_call: TRBJ1-1; clone_size: NA; cdr3_nt: TGTGCCAGCAGCTACGGCGGGGCTGAAGCTTTCTTT; cdr3_aa: CASSYGGAEAFF
v_call: TRBV21-1; d_call: NA; j_call: TRBJ1-5; clone_size: NA; cdr3_nt: TGTGCCAGCACCCGACTAACGGTTCCTCAGCCCCAGCATTTT; cdr3_aa: CASTRLTVPQPQHF
v_call: TRBV25-1; d_call: NA; j_call: TRBJ1-2; clone_size: once; cdr3_nt: TGTGCCAGCAGTGATGAAACAGGGCGTTTCTATGGCTACACCTTC; cdr3_aa: CASSDETGRFYGYTF
v_call: TRBV11-3; d_call: NA; j_call: TRBJ2-3; clone_size: NA; cdr3_nt: TGTGCCAGCAGCTTAGGGGCATTTACTAGCACAGATACGCAGTATTTT; cdr3_aa: CASSLGAFTSTDTQYF
v_call: TRBV19; d_call: TRBD1; j_call: TRBJ1-5; clone_size: NA; cdr3_nt: TGTGCCAGTAGTCAAAGAGGGACAGGCGGTAGCAATCAGCCCCAGCATTTT; cdr3_aa: CASSQRGTGGSNQPQHF
v_call: TRBV5-1; d_call: TRBD1; j_call: TRBJ1-4; clone_size: once; cdr3_nt: TGCGCCAGCAGCTCCACAGGGGCAACTAATGAAAAACTGTTTTTT; cdr3_aa: CASSSTGATNEKLFF